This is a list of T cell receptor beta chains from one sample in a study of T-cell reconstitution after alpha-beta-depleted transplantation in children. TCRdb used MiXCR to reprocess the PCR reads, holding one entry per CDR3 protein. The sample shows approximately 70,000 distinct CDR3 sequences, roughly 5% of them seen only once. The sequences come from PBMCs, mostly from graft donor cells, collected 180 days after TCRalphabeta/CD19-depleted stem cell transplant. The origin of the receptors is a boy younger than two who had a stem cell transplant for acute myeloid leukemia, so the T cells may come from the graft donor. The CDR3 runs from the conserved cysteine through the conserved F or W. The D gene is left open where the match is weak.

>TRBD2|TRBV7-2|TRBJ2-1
CASSFLRRGDYNEQFF
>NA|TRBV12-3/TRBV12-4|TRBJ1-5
CASSLGTAYQPQHF
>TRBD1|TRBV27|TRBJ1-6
CASSWDRALGSPLHF
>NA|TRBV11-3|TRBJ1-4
CASSPAGWSNEKLFF
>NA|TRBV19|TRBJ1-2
CASSIYGERFSGYTF
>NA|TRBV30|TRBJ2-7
CAWSVLGGTFYEQYF
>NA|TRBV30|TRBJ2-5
CAWSEVTLLQETQYF
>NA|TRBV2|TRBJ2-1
CASMVGFSSYNEQFF
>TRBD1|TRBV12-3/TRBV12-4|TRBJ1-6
CASTGQGHNSPLHF
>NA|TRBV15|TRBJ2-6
CATSRDSTSGANVLTF
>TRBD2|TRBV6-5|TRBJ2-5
CASSWTSGGGETQYF
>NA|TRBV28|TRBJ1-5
CASSLYGQPQHF
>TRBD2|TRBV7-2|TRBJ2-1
CASSSIGTSGGPRSSYNEQFF
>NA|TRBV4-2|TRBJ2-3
CASSQDGRVGTDTQYF
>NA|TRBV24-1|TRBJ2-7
CATSGRQLNDQQYF
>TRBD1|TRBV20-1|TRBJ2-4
CSAPVNRDRVWGKNIQYF
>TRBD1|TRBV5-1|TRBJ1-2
CASSGARTGRGGYTF
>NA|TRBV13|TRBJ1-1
CASSGRDAGLNTEAFF
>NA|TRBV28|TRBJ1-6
CASSLEAGFYNSPLHF
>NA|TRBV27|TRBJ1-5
CASSPARAGNQPQHF
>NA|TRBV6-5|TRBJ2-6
CASSYSRGRGANVLTF
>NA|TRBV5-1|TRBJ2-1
CASSPRQATYNEQFF
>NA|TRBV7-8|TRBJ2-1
CASSLMKGMNEQFF
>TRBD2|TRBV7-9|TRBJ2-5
CASSLTSGAETQYF
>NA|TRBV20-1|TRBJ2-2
CSARSGRGTGELFF
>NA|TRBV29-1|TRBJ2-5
CSGDQLGTQYF
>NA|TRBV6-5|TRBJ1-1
CASSYRGGGPTNTEAFF
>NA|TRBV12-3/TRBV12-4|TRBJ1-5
CASRDHQGLPQHF
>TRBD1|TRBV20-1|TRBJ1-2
CSARARTGNYGYTF
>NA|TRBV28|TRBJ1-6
CASSPDSSYNSPLHF
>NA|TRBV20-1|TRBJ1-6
CSARAPPDSPLHF
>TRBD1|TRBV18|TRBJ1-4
CASSPGQGVQEKLFF
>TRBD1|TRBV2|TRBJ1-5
CASSVGLEDRDNQPQHF
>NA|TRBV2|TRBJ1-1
CASSEIRGLNTEAFF
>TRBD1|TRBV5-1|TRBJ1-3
CASSPEPGTGGRNTTYF
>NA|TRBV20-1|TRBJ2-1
CSASSGREQFF
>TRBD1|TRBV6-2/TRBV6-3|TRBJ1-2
CASSLLGTGNGYTF
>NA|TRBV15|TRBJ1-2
CATSREAGYGYTF
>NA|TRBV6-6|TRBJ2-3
CASNRVSRRTDTQYF
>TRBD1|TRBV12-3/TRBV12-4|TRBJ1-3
CASSFDRGTSGNTIYF
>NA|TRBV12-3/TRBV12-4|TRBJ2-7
CASSPSREGEQYF
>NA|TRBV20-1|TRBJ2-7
CSARGRYSSYEQYF
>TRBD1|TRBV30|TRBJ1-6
CAWTGGRSPLHF
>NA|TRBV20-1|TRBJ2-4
CSAAELAKNIQYF
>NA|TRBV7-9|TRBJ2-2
CASSDTRVPNTTGELFF
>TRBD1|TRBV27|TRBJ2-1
CATTTRTGRNHEQFF
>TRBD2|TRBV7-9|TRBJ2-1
CASSSVGTGGRYNEQFF
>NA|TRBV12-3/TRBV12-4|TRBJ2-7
CASSLGRAPYEQYF
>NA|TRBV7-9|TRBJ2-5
CASSLDPGPETQYF
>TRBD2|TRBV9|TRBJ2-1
CASSVVPLTSGGFPEQFF
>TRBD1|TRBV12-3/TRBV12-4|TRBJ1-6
CASSLVVGTGAEYNSPLHF
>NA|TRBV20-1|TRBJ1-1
CSARDRLNTEAFF
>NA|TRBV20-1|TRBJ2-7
CSASGDATYEQYF
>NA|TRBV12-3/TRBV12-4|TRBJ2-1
CASSLKGSSYNEQFF
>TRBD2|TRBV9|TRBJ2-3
CASSASGGRDTQYF
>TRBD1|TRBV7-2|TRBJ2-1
CASSLAPGTGWNEQFF
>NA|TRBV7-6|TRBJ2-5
CASSSWTGRGETQYF